This entry concerns a single T cell receptor (beta chain). The germline CDR1 and CDR2 sequences are SGHNT and YENEEA. Trimming removed 5 bases from V and 5 bases from J; junction bases left unmatched: 8. The CDR3 is made up of 15 amino acids. The authors' processing: How many nucleated cells were present was estimated from reference gene primer amplification. Some clones are missing from TCRdb's copy, which holds only in-frame ones; the method was immunoSEQ multiplex PCR. That table supplies the V and J calls and clone size; D and trimming were determined from the DNA. The table lists approximately 270,000 clones, approximately 86% of them singletons. The data stem from a study of blood T cell repertoires in COVID-19. Study in general: The origin of the acute and convalescent COVID-19 samples was the United States, Italy and Spain. Sources were T cells, B-cell-depleted T cells, or PBMCs; the material itself was cDNA or gDNA.

This rearrangement joins TRBV11-3 to TRBJ2-1, with 8 bases that match TRBD2. Sequencing used peripheral blood. The clonotype was recovered from a man of 80 years or more with acute or convalescent COVID-19. CDR3 residues: CASSQSGRGNNEQFF. The CDR3 DNA reads as TGTGCCAGCAGCCAGAGCGGGAGAGGTAACAATGAGCAGTTCTTC.